Listed below are T cell receptor beta chains from one sample, sequenced in a study of response to subunit inactivated influenza vaccine. TCRdb processed the RT-PCR reads anew with MiXCR; each CDR3 protein has one entry. This table holds 500,000 to 600,000 distinct CDR3 sequences, 10% to 15% found once. The material sequenced was PBMCs from blood, taken 40 to 50 days after vaccination. These receptor sequences come from a middle-aged man who received an inactivated influenza vaccine. CDR3s include the opening cysteine and the closing phenylalanine or tryptophan. D genes are given only for firm matches. Size values are once, few and many counts, or a class for expanded clones, and some rows have none.

>TRBV29-1|.|TRBJ2-7|.
TGCAGCGCCTCGACAGGATACTACGAGCAGTACTTC
CSASTGYYEQYF
>TRBV4-1|.|TRBJ2-5|.
TGCGCCAGCAGCCAAGCGGGTAACCAAGAGACCCAGTACTTC
CASSQAGNQETQYF
>TRBV6-5|few|TRBJ2-7|.
TGTGCCAGCAGTTACTCGGGAAGGGCCTACGAGCAGTACTTC
CASSYSGRAYEQYF
>TRBV6-5|.|TRBJ2-7|.
TGTGCCAGCAGTTTCAGCCATGGCTCCTACGAGCAGTACTTC
CASSFSHGSYEQYF
>TRBV5-1|few|TRBJ2-7|TRBD1
TGCGCCAGCGGCCAGGGGGCCGCCTACGAGCAGTACTTC
CASGQGAAYEQYF
>TRBV6-1|few|TRBJ1-6|.
TGTGCCAGCAGTAAGACAGCGGAGGAGCCGGCCCTCCACTTT
CASSKTAEEPALHF
>TRBV6-2/TRBV6-3|.|TRBJ2-7|.
TGTGCCAGCAGCCTAGGAAGGTTCGAGCAGTACTTC
CASSLGRFEQYF
>TRBV29-1|.|TRBJ2-5|.
TGCAGCGTTGTGGGACGGCTGCAAGAGACCCAGTACTTC
CSVVGRLQETQYF
>TRBV5-1|many|TRBJ2-7|TRBD1
TGCGCCAGCAGCCTGGAGGCAGGGGGCTTCTACGAGCAGTACTTC
CASSLEAGGFYEQYF
>TRBV20-1|few|TRBJ2-7|TRBD2
TGCAGTGCTAGAAGGGCTAGCGGGGGTTACGAGCAGTACTTC
CSARRASGGYEQYF
>TRBV7-9|few|TRBJ2-2|.
TGTGCCGTCCAGGGGTCCGGGGAGCTGTTTTTT
CAVQGSGELFF
>TRBV12-3/TRBV12-4|few|TRBJ2-7|TRBD1
TGTGCCAGCAGTCGGACAGGGGCCGGCGAGCAGTACTTC
CASSRTGAGEQYF
>TRBV6-2/TRBV6-3|few|TRBJ1-1|.
TGTGCCAGCACACGCGGGGGGGGGAGCACTGAAGCTTTCTTT
CASTRGGGSTEAFF
>TRBV29-1|many|TRBJ2-4|TRBD2
TGCAGCGTTGCACTAGCGGTAGCCAAAAACATTCAGTACTTC
CSVALAVAKNIQYF
>TRBV11-2|few|TRBJ2-2|.
TGTGCCAGCAGCTTATTCCGCTCGTCGGCAGGGTGGAAACCGAACACCGGGGAGCTGTTTTTT
CASSLFRSSAGWKPNTGELFF
>TRBV29-1|.|TRBJ2-5|.
TGCAGCGTTGAAGGTAGCGGCCAAGAGACCCAGTACTTC
CSVEGSGQETQYF
>TRBV6-1|.|TRBJ2-7|TRBD1
TGTGCCAGCAGCCAGCCAAGAGGGGGCGGGCAGTACTTC
CASSQPRGGGQYF
>TRBV29-1|.|TRBJ2-1|.
TGCAGCGCTGCACAGATCGGGTACAATGAGCAGTTCTTC
CSAAQIGYNEQFF
>TRBV29-1|few|TRBJ1-1|.
TGCAGCGTTGGCCCTACTCGGTGGGGGGTTACTGAAGCTTTCTTT
CSVGPTRWGVTEAFF
>TRBV7-9|.|TRBJ2-3|TRBD1
TGTGCCAGCAGCTTTATCGCAAGGGGGCGCACGGATACGCAGTATTTT
CASSFIARGRTDTQYF
>TRBV2|many|TRBJ2-5|TRBD1
TGTGCCAGCAGTGGGGACAGGGCCTACCAAGAGACCCAGTACTTC
CASSGDRAYQETQYF
>TRBV12-3/TRBV12-4|.|TRBJ2-4|TRBD1
TGTGCCAGCTCCCCTTTGGGGACAGGGTTCTGGGGCAAAAACATTCAGTACTTC
CASSPLGTGFWGKNIQYF
>TRBV20-1|many|TRBJ2-3|TRBD2
TGCAGTGCCTACGGGGGGGGGGCAGATACGCAGTATTTT
CSAYGGGADTQYF
>TRBV20-1|.|TRBJ2-1|.
TGCAGTGCTAGTTCGGGGACATCCTACAATGAGCAGTTCTTC
CSASSGTSYNEQFF
>TRBV25-1|few|TRBJ1-2|TRBD1
TGTGCCAGCAGTTTCCGACAGGGGGTTGGCTACACCTTC
CASSFRQGVGYTF
>TRBV5-1|many|TRBJ2-1|TRBD1
TGCGCCAGCAGCGGACAGGGGACGAATGAGCAGTTCTTC
CASSGQGTNEQFF
>TRBV20-1|many|TRBJ2-7|TRBD1
TGCAGTGCTAGAGATGCCCGGGACAGCTACGAGCAGTACTTC
CSARDARDSYEQYF
>TRBV29-1|many|TRBJ2-7|TRBD1
TGCAGCGTGGAGACAGGGGGCTCTTACGAGCAGTACTTC
CSVETGGSYEQYF
>TRBV23-1|.|TRBJ2-1|TRBD1
TGCGCCAGCAGTCTCCGGGGGGGGGACAGGGGGTTCTACAATGAGCAGTTCTTC
CASSLRGGDRGFYNEQFF